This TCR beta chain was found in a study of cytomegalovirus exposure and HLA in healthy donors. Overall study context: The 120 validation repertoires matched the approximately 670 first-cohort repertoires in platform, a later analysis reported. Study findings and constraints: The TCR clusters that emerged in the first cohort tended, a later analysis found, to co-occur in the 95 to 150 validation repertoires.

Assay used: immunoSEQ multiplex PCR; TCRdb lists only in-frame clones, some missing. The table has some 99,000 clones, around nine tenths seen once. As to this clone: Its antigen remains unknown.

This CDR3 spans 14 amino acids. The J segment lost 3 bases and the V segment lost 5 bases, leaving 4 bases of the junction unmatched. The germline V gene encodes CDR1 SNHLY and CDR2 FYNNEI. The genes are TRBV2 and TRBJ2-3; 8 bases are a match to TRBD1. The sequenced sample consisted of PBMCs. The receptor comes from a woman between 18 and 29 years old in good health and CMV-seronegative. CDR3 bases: TGTGCCAGCAGTTCCGACAGGGGAACAGATACGCAGTATTTT. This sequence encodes CASSSDRGTDTQYF.